This T cell receptor (beta chain) was sequenced for a study of neurological immune-mediated disorders. This clonotype occurred many times. Source material was 2 million unsorted PBMCs, stored at -80 °C in RNAlater. V gave up 4 bases and J gave up 8 bases, with 23 bases separating them. The CDR3 has 16 amino acids. CDR1 is LGHNA and CDR2 is YSLEER in the germline V gene. 5'RACE with 10-nucleotide random UMIs produced the cDNA. Whenever a sequencing run was performed, it yielded over 170 million TCR-beta sequences from 15-18 subjects. TCRdb used MiXCR to reprocess the 5' RACE reads, holding one entry per CDR3 protein. The sample holds tens of thousands of distinct CDR3 sequences, 2.5% to 3% seen once.

The specimen sequenced was PBMCs. The V call is TRBV4-3, the J call TRBJ1-2; TRBD1 might be the D (6 bases). The receptor's source is a woman aged 30 to 39 with multiple sclerosis. The CDR3 DNA follows: TGCGCCAGCAGCCTCTTCGGGACAACGGATAGTATCGGCTACACCTTC. Amino acids: CASSLFGTTDSIGYTF.